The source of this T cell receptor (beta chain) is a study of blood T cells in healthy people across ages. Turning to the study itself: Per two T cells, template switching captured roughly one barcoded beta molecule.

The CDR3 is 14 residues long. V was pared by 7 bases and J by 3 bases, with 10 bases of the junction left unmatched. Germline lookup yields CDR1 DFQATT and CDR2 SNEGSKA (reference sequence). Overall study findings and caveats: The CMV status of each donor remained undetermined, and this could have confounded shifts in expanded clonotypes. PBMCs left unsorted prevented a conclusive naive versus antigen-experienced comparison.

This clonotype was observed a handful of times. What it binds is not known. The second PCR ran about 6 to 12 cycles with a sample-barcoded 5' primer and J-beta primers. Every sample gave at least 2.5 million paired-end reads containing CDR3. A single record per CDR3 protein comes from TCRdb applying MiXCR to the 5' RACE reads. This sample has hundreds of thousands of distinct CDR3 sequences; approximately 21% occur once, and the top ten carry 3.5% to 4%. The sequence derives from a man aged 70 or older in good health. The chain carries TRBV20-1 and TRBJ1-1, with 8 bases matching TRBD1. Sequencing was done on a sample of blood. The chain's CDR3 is CSGSTGVGYTEAFF. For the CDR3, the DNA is TGCAGTGGATCGACAGGGGTGGGGTACACTGAAGCTTTCTTT.